The 25 T cell receptor beta chains given below trace back to one sample, sequenced in a study of kidney transplant recipient with SARS-CoV-2 infection. TCRdb fed the reads into MiXCR, producing one record per CDR3 protein. This table has about 250,000 distinct CDR3 sequences, roughly 26% appearing once. Specimen: a blood sample, collected at baseline and on day 111 from a kidney transplant recipient. These TCRs come from a male patient in his thirties who had COVID-19 and was a kidney transplant recipient. Some T cells may possibly be graft donor cells.

CDR3 sequence reads: CASGFYNEQFF. In DNA form, the CDR3 reads TGCGCCAGCGGCTTCTACAATGAGCAGTTCTTC. The chain couples TRBV4-1 to TRBJ2-1; no clear D. V was cut by 8 bases and J by 3 bases, with 5 bases left in between. The germline V gene has CDR1 MGHRA and CDR2 YSYEKL. CDR3 length: 11 residues.

Many counts were recorded for this clonotype. This chain uses TRBV6-5 with TRBJ1-1; D possibly corresponds to TRBD1 (5 bases). Trimming pared 8 bases from V and 4 bases from J, leaving 11 bases between. Per germline, CDR1 MNHEY and CDR2 SVGAGI. The CDR3 runs to 12 residues. The CDR3 DNA is TGTGCCAGCGGATCAGGGCTCACTGAAGCTTTCTTT. Translating it yields CASGSGLTEAFF.

A remark on this clonotype: With a much larger clone just one base away, this may be a read error. The chain recombines TRBV7-3 with TRBJ1-1; D is unresolved. The CDR3 sequence is 12 residues long. Trimming stripped 5 bases from V and 5 bases from J, with 9 bases between. Germline assignment: CDR1 SGHTA and CDR2 FQGTGA. In DNA, the CDR3 is TGTGCCAGCAGCCCTCTTCGAACTGAAGCTTTCTTT. Protein: CASSPLRTEAFF.

Ten or more counts support this clonotype. This rearrangement joins TRBV2 to TRBJ1-2; D might be TRBD1 (6 bases). Germline V gene sequence: CDR1 SNHLY, CDR2 FYNNEI. The CDR3 totals 14 residues. V shed 6 bases and J shed 4 bases, with 15 bases lying between them. The CDR3 bases are TGTGCCAGCAGGGATATCCAGGGGAGCTATGGCTACACCTTC. Translating gives CASRDIQGSYGYTF.

This clonotype has ten or more counts. This rearrangement joins TRBV6-4 to TRBJ2-7, with 12 bases fitting TRBD2. This CDR3 is 16 amino acids long. Germline V CDR1 and CDR2: MRHNA, SNTAGT. V trimming: 8 bases; J trimming: 2 bases; junction bases outside the gene matches: 10. The CDR3 DNA follows: TGTGCCAGCGGGCCTAGCGGGAGGGCCCCAGCCTACGAGCAGTACTTC. Translating gives CASGPSGRAPAYEQYF.

Comments on this clonotype: This may come from a read error, since a much larger clone is one base off. The J gene is TRBJ1-4, the V gene TRBV9; D unclear. Germline CDR1 is SGDLS and CDR2 is YYNGEE. The CDR3 is 15 amino acids. V lost 2 bases and J lost 3, with 11 bases in between. The CDR3 region is CASSVGQSANEKLFF. CDR3 DNA sequence: TGTGCCAGCAGCGTCGGCCAGAGTGCTAATGAAAAACTGTTTTTT.

This clonotype was recorded many times. The gene calls are TRBV7-2 and TRBJ2-1; a weak D match, TRBD2 (5 bases). Germline lookup yields CDR1 SGHTA and CDR2 FQGNSA. This CDR3 region has 16 residues. V lost 3 bases and J 2 bases, leaving 14 bases between the germline ends. CDR3 in DNA: TGTGCCAGCAGCTTCGTACGGGATGGCACCTACAATGAGCAGTTCTTC. Protein product: CASSFVRDGTYNEQFF.

The rearrangement joins TRBV10-3 to TRBJ2-3, with D possibly TRBD2 on 6 matching bases. The germline V and J ends were trimmed by 7 bases and 0 bases, with 14 bases remaining between them. Germline CDR1 ENHRY, CDR2 SYGVKD. The CDR3 has 15 residues. The CDR3 region is CAITQTSLSTDTQYF. CDR3 nucleotides: TGTGCCATCACCCAAACTAGCCTAAGCACAGATACGCAGTATTTT.

This clonotype was counted only a few times. This chain joins TRBV5-1 and TRBJ2-1; a weak D match, TRBD1 (5 bases). The V gene lost 0 bases and the J gene lost 2 bases, with 9 bases spanning the gap. This CDR3 has 15 amino acids. Germline V gene data show CDR1 as SGHRS and CDR2 as YFSETQ. The CDR3: CASSLVGATYNEQFF. CDR3 nucleotides: TGCGCCAGCAGCTTGGTAGGGGCTACCTACAATGAGCAGTTCTTC.

In regard to this clonotype: A clone one base away is much larger, so this may be a read error. The genes are TRBV7-9 and TRBJ2-7; 13 bases match TRBD2. CDR3 length equals 15 residues. CDR1 is SEHNR and CDR2 is FQNEAQ in the germline V gene (reference sequence). CDR3 coding DNA: TGTGCCGGCAGCCCCCGGCGAGGACTAGCGGGAGATGTGTACTTC. The encoded protein is CAGSPRRGLAGDVYF. Filled out from reference TRBV7-9 and TRBJ2-7, the complete variable domain reads DTGVSQNPRHKITKRGQNVTFRCDPISEHNRLYWYRQTLGQGPEFLTYFQNEAQLEKSRLLSDRFSAERPKGSFSTLEIQRTEQGDSAMYLCAGSPRRGLAGDVYFGPGTRLTVT.

The sample holds many counts of this clonotype. This chain joins TRBV5-1 and TRBJ1-6; D gene unclear. Germline V lookup: CDR1 SGHRS, CDR2 YFSETQ. The V end was cut by 6 bases, the J end by 6 bases, with 10 bases between. The CDR3 totals 13 residues. The CDR3 sequence is CASKESTNSPLHF. The CDR3 nucleotides read TGCGCCAGCAAGGAATCAACTAATTCACCCCTCCACTTT.

The V and J genes are TRBV28 and TRBJ2-7; weak D call: TRBD1 (6 bases). Per germline, CDR1 MDHEN and CDR2 SYDVKM. This CDR3 comprises 12 residues. CDR3 sequence (DNA): TGTACCACTACGGGACACGCCTACGAGCAGTACTTC. Its translation is CTTTGHAYEQYF.

With regard to this clonotype: This may stem from a read error, because a much larger clone lies one nucleotide away. V and J are TRBV24-1 and TRBJ1-1; D gene uncertain. Germline V CDR1 and CDR2: KGHDR, SFDVKD. There are 12 residues in the CDR3. The CDR3 bases are TGTGCCACCAGTTCTGGGAACACTGAAACTTTCTTT. Translated, it gives CATSSGNTETFF.

Points on this clonotype: This sequence may be a read error, since a much larger clone differs from it by one base. This sequence joins TRBV2 and TRBJ2-2, with TRBD2 matching over 11 bases. Per the germline V gene, CDR1 is SNHLY and CDR2 is FYNNEI. This CDR3 has 15 residues. The CDR3 DNA follows: TGTGCCAGCAGTGAACTAGCGGGAGGTACCGAGGAGCTGTTTTTT. As protein: CASSELAGGTEELFF.

The chain has TRBV7-7 and TRBJ1-2; the D is unclear. CDR1 is SSHAT, CDR2 FNYEAQ, per germline (reference sequence). The CDR3 contains 17 residues. The V and J ends lost 4 bases and 4 bases respectively, with 22 bases between them. The CDR3: CASSCYDKCRKTYGYTF. CDR3 nucleotide sequence: TGTGCCAGCAGCTGCTATGATAAGTGCCGAAAGACCTATGGCTACACCTTC.

Regarding this clonotype: A single base separates this from a much larger clone, so it may be a read error. The chain couples TRBV6-5 to TRBJ1-2, with TRBD1 matching 7 bases. Germline V lookup: CDR1 MNHEY, CDR2 SVGAGI. CDR3 length equals 13 residues. The CDR3 coding sequence is TGTGCCAGCAGGGGTAGGGGGCTTGGTGGCTACGCCTTC. This encodes CASRGRGLGGYAF.

A word on this clonotype: A much larger clone is a single base away; this may be a read error. V gene TRBV7-2 combines with J gene TRBJ1-5; 7 bases agree with TRBD2. The assigned J gene may be wrong: the sequence end matches TRBJ2-3 better. CDR1 SGHTA and CDR2 FQGNSA come from the germline V gene. The CDR3 has 15 amino acids. CDR3 residues: CASSPAGQDNQPQYF. CDR3 nucleotides: TGTGCCAGCAGTCCAGCGGGGCAGGATAATCAGCCCCAGTATTTT.

Comment on this clonotype: This may come from a read error, since a much larger clone is one base off. CDR3 in amino acids: CASSVASQVSGTTIYF. The CDR3, as DNA: TGTGCCAGCAGCGTAGCCAGCCAAGTCTCTGGAACCACCATATATTTT. J is TRBJ1-3 and V is TRBV9; no clear D gene. The CDR3 extends over 16 amino acids. Germline values: CDR1 SGDLS, CDR2 YYNGEE. Full variable domain (rest looked up from reference TRBV9 and TRBJ1-3): DSGVTQTPKHLITATGQRVTLRCSPRSGDLSVYWYQQSLDQGLQFLIQYYNGEERAKGNILERFSAQQFPDLHSELNLSSLELGDSALYFCASSVASQVSGTTIYFGEGSWLTVV.

A remark on this clonotype: Mismatch with germline at one junction end may stem from a read error. V gene TRBV20-1 combines with J gene TRBJ2-1, with unresolved D. The V gene's germline CDR1 is DFQATT and CDR2 SNEGSKA (reference sequence). CDR3 size: 13 residues. CDR3 sequence (DNA): TGCAGTGCTAGGGTCGACTCCTACAATGAGCAATTCTTC. Amino acid sequence: CSARVDSYNEQFF.

Of note for this clonotype: A much larger clonotype is one base distant, so this may be a read error. The chain combines TRBV19 with TRBJ1-1; D not resolved. CDR3 length: 12 amino acids. The germline V gene encodes CDR1 LNHDA and CDR2 SQIVND (reference sequence). CDR3 residues: CTSRLGNTEAFF. CDR3 coding DNA: TGTACCTCTCGCCTCGGGAACACTGAAGCTTTCTTT.

This clonotype appeared a few times. The V and J genes are TRBV5-4 and TRBJ2-5, with a tentative D call TRBD2 (5 bases). This CDR3 contains 16 residues. Germline lookup yields CDR1 SGHNT and CDR2 YYREEE (reference sequence). Deletions cut 4 bases from V and 1 base from J, with 17 bases between. The CDR3 here is CASSTQISAPQETQYF. DNA for the CDR3: TGTGCCAGCAGCACACAAATTAGCGCCCCCCAAGAGACCCAGTACTTC. Variable domain in full (rest from reference TRBV5-4 and TRBJ2-5): ETGVTQSPTHLIKTRGQQVTLRCSSQSGHNTVSWYQQALGQGPQFIFQYYREEENGRGNFPPRFSGLQFPNYSSELNVNALELDDSALYLCASSTQISAPQETQYFGPGTRLLVL.

This clonotype was found many times. The chain has TRBV4-3 and TRBJ1-2, with D possibly TRBD1 on 5 matching bases. Germline V lookup: CDR1 LGHNA, CDR2 YSLEER. The CDR3 contains 17 residues. Trimming removed 5 bases at V and 4 bases at J, with 23 bases between. DNA for the CDR3: TGCGCCAGCAGCGGGGGACTAGGACGTCGAAAGACCTATGGCTACACCTTC. Translated, it gives CASSGGLGRRKTYGYTF.

The chain uses TRBV19 and TRBJ2-4; D is possibly TRBD1 (5 bases). Germline loops: CDR1 LNHDA, CDR2 SQIVND (reference sequence). V lost 1 base to trimming and J lost 6 bases, with 13 bases between them. This CDR3 contains 15 residues. CDR3 DNA sequence: TGTGCCAGTAGTATAGCGTTTCAGGGTCGAAACATTCAGTACTTC. It translates to CASSIAFQGRNIQYF. The full variable domain, its missing parts supplied by reference TRBV19 and TRBJ2-4, is DGGITQSPKYLFRKEGQNVTLSCEQNLNHDAMYWYRQDPGQGLRLIYYSQIVNDFQKGDIAEGYSVSREKKESFPLTVTSAQKNPTAFYLCASSIAFQGRNIQYFGAGTRLSVL.

This clonotype has at least ten counts. The rearrangement links TRBV11-2 to TRBJ1-2; no reliable D call. The CDR3 contains 17 residues. The germline V and J ends were trimmed by 4 bases and 4 bases, with 22 bases remaining between them. From germline, CDR1 is SGHAT and CDR2 FQNNGV. The CDR3 region is CASSWPSTSRKTYGYTF. The CDR3 DNA is TGTGCCAGCAGCTGGCCGTCAACAAGCAGAAAGACCTATGGCTACACCTTC.

This clonotype was picked up one time. This could be a read error, since a much larger clone is one nucleotide away. The V call is TRBV6-5, the J call TRBJ1-2; 9 nucleotides align to TRBD1. The germline V gene encodes CDR1 MNHEY and CDR2 SVGAGI. CDR3 length: 15 residues. V was pared by 7 bases and J by 5 bases, with 11 bases of the junction left unmatched. The CDR3 DNA reads as TGTGCCAGCAATGAATTGGACAGGGGAGCGTATGGCTACACCTTC. Residues: CASNELDRGAYGYTF.